Below are 5 T cell receptor beta chains sequenced from a single sample in a study of shared clonotypes between healthy human individuals. Sequenced by immunoSEQ multiplex PCR; TCRdb stores in-frame clones only, minus some. The table has roughly 2.6 million clones, around 90% seen once. The specimen was naive CD4+ T cells sorted from blood. Described subset: CD45RA+ positively selected. These receptors originate from a man aged 18 to 35 in good health.

The chain couples TRBV29-1 to TRBJ1-1; D ambiguous. The germline CDR1 and CDR2 sequences are SQVTM and ANQGSEA. CDR3 length equals 14 residues. Trimming left V 1 base short and J 0 bases short, with 9 bases between. CDR3 sequence: CSVEAVAMNTEAFF. The CDR3 DNA is TGCAGCGTTGAAGCGGTCGCCATGAACACTGAAGCTTTCTTT.

The rearrangement joins TRBV7-2 to TRBJ1-1, with D perhaps matching TRBD1 (5 bases). The germline CDR1 and CDR2 sequences are SGHTA and FQGNSA. The CDR3 spans 16 residues. The V end was cut by 4 bases, the J end by 0 bases, with 15 bases between. CDR3 sequence: CASSSYMSGLNTEAFF. CDR3 nucleotides: TGTGCCAGCAGCTCCTATATGTCAGGGTTGAACACTGAAGCTTTCTTT.

Worth noting for this clone: At one boundary the junction diverges from the germline segment, which might be a read error. V is TRBV10-3 and J is TRBJ2-5, with 7 positions matching TRBD1. CDR1 ENHRY and CDR2 SYGVKD come from the germline V gene. The CDR3 spans 12 residues. CDR3 nucleotides: TGTGCCATCAGTGCAGGTCGAGACAGGGCGGACTTC. It codes for CAISAGRDRADF.

The chain couples TRBV15 to TRBJ1-3, with D hard to call. Trimming shortened V by 0 bases and J by 0 bases, and 6 bases separated the two germline ends. Germline loops: CDR1 LNHNV, CDR2 YYDKDF (reference sequence). The CDR3 spans 15 residues. Here the CDR3 DNA reads TGTGCCACCAGCAGAGACCCGCCCTCTGGAAACACCATATATTTT. Protein product: CATSRDPPSGNTIYF.

The chain combines TRBV7-2 with TRBJ2-1; D unclear. Trimming pared 0 bases from V and 7 bases from J, leaving 7 bases between. The CDR3 contains 13 residues. Germline lookup yields CDR1 SGHTA and CDR2 FQGNSA. In DNA, the CDR3 is TGTGCCAGCAGCTTAGCGCTAGTGAATGAGCAGTTCTTC. Translating gives CASSLALVNEQFF.